The 24 T cell receptor beta chains below were found in one sample sequenced in a study of shared clonotypes between healthy human individuals. Repertoires were generated with immunoSEQ multiplex PCR, while TCRdb's copy carries only in-frame clones and drops some. The sample contains roughly 96,000 clones, less than 60% of which appear only once. The sample comprised PBMCs. The receptors were gathered from a woman in her forties in good health. Some clones in this sample may be carry-over from other donors' samples.

This clone has just a few counts. The J gene is TRBJ2-1, the V gene TRBV4-2; possible D gene TRBD2, 6 bases. This CDR3 spans 15 amino acids. The V and J ends lost 0 bases and 7 bases respectively, with 13 bases between them. Germline V gene data show CDR1 as LGHNA and CDR2 as YNFKEQ. This CDR3 is CASSQERGRSNEQFF. As DNA, the CDR3 is TGTGCCAGCAGCCAAGAGAGAGGGAGGAGTAATGAGCAGTTCTTC.

V and J are TRBV5-1 and TRBJ2-2; D perhaps matches TRBD2 (6 bases). The CDR3 is 15 amino acids. CDR1 is SGHRS and CDR2 is YFSETQ in the germline V gene. The V end lost 2 bases, the J end lost 2 bases, and 10 bases lay between the germline ends. The CDR3 sequence: CASSFGAGNTGELFF. The CDR3 DNA is TGCGCCAGCAGCTTTGGGGCGGGAAACACCGGGGAGCTGTTTTTT.

The chain carries TRBV5-6 and TRBJ2-4; D uncertain. Trimming shortened V by 2 bases and J by 11 bases, and 8 bases separated the two germline ends. The CDR3 spans 11 residues. CDR1 and CDR2 (germline): SGHDT, YYEEEE. The CDR3: CASSLGAVQYF. The CDR3 DNA reads as TGTGCCAGCAGCTTAGGAGCAGTTCAGTACTTC.

This clone was found a few times. V is TRBV10-3 and J is TRBJ2-7, with 13 positions matching TRBD2. V was pared by 6 bases and J by 5 bases, with 10 bases of the junction left unmatched. The CDR3 totals 16 residues. Germline V lookup: CDR1 ENHRY, CDR2 SYGVKD. Written as DNA, the CDR3 is TGTGCCATCAGCCCGGGACTAGCGGGATTTAGCGACGAGCAGTACTTC. Protein: CAISPGLAGFSDEQYF.

The chain is built from TRBV27 and TRBJ1-2; D possibly corresponds to TRBD1 (6 bases). The CDR3 runs 13 residues. Germline CDR1 is MNHEY and CDR2 is SMNVEV (reference sequence). The V end was cut by 2 bases, the J end by 7 bases, with 11 bases between. The CDR3 sequence: CASSLAYRAGYTF. The CDR3 DNA reads TGTGCCAGCAGTTTAGCGTACAGGGCTGGCTACACCTTC.

This clone was recorded at least ten times. The sample holds other DNA sequences that translate to the same CDR3. The chain combines TRBV18 with TRBJ2-5; weak D call: TRBD1 (5 bases). V was clipped by 3 bases and J by 5 bases, with 7 bases between them. Germline V gives CDR1 KGHSH, CDR2 LQKENI. This CDR3 contains 12 residues. In DNA form, the CDR3 reads TGTGCCAGCTCACCCGCAGGGGAGACCCAGTACTTC. This codes for CASSPAGETQYF.

This chain uses TRBV5-1 with TRBJ1-2, with a weak D call TRBD1 (6 bases). Germline CDR1 and CDR2: SGHRS and YFSETQ. V was trimmed by 4 bases and J by 7 bases, leaving 14 bases between them. The CDR3 runs 13 residues. CDR3 coding DNA: TGCGCCAGCAGCCATGGACAGCCTGGTGGCTACACCTTC. Translation: CASSHGQPGGYTF.

The chain is built from TRBV4-1 and TRBJ2-7, with 8 bases identical to TRBD2. The germline V gene has CDR1 MGHRA and CDR2 YSYEKL. This CDR3 has 16 amino acids. With V trimmed by 1 base and J by 0 bases, 5 bases remained unmatched. The CDR3 loop reads CASSQVSGGSSYEQYF. CDR3 DNA: TGCGCCAGCAGCCAAGTCTCGGGGGGGAGCTCCTACGAGCAGTACTTC.

V usage is TRBV6-1 and J usage is TRBJ2-2; 10 bases agree with TRBD1. CDR1 MNHNS and CDR2 SASEGT come from the germline V gene. With V trimmed by 5 bases and J by 6 bases, 6 bases remained unmatched. The CDR3 runs to 15 residues. The CDR3 region is CASSPGQGLPGELFF. As DNA, the CDR3 is TGTGCCAGCAGTCCGGGACAGGGGTTGCCCGGGGAGCTGTTTTTT.

This clone has at least ten counts. The rearrangement uses TRBV19 and TRBJ2-7; no clear D. V shed 8 bases and J shed 10 bases, with 24 bases lying between them. The CDR3 loop spans 14 amino acids. CDR1 is LNHDA, CDR2 SQIVND, per germline (reference sequence). The CDR3, as DNA: TGTGCCAGTTTGGTCCATACGCCCTCCACCCGACAGTACTTC. This encodes CASLVHTPSTRQYF.

In this sample, this clone is medium-sized (0.01 to 0.1%). This sample includes further DNA sequences coding for the same CDR3. This chain uses TRBV30 with TRBJ1-2, with TRBD1 as a possible D gene (6 bases). V gave up 3 bases and J gave up 3 bases, with 11 bases separating them. This CDR3 spans 13 amino acids. Looked up from germline, CDR1 is GTSNPN and CDR2 is SVGIG (reference sequence). CDR3 in amino acids: CAWRQGNDYGYTF. The DNA of the CDR3 is TGTGCCTGGAGACAGGGCAATGACTATGGCTACACCTTC.

This clone occurred many times. This sequence joins TRBV29-1 and TRBJ1-1; D is ambiguous. V lost 6 bases to trimming and J lost 1 base, with 21 bases between them. This CDR3 has 16 amino acids. Germline V gene sequence: CDR1 SQVTM, CDR2 ANQGSEA. CDR3 amino acids: CSVALIGGRTNTEAFF. As DNA, the CDR3 is TGCAGCGTCGCCCTAATAGGTGGGCGGACGAACACTGAAGCTTTCTTT.

The table lists this clone with a few counts. The rearrangement links TRBV27 to TRBJ2-5; either TRBD1 or TRBD2 may supply D (5 bases each). The germline V and J ends were trimmed by 6 bases and 5 bases, with 22 bases remaining between them. The CDR3 totals 16 residues. CDR1 is MNHEY, CDR2 SMNVEV, per germline (reference sequence). The CDR3 loop reads CASRPSGTLGSETQYF. The CDR3, as DNA: TGTGCCAGCAGACCATCCGGGACCCTGGGCAGCGAGACCCAGTACTTC.

For this clone: A far larger clone is off by one base, so a read error is likely. Other DNA sequences in this specimen translate into the identical CDR3. The rearrangement joins TRBV28 to TRBJ2-7; D tentatively fits TRBD1 or TRBD2 (5 bases each). The germline gives CDR1 MDHEN, CDR2 SYDVKM. The CDR3 contains 14 residues. DNA of the CDR3: TGTGCCAGCAGTCCCTTGTCCGGGGCCTATGAGCAGTACTTC. The encoded protein is CASSPLSGAYEQYF.

The chain employs TRBV4-2 and TRBJ2-5; 10 bases are a match to TRBD2. TRBJ2-7 matches the DNA end more closely, so the J call is doubtful. Looked up from germline, CDR1 is LGHNA and CDR2 is YNFKEQ. This CDR3 region has 16 residues. The CDR3, as DNA: TGTGCCAGCAGCCAAGAAGCGGGAGGGCCCTCCTACGAGCAGTACTTC. Translated: CASSQEAGGPSYEQYF.

The chain joins TRBV7-3 to TRBJ2-2; possibly TRBD2 for D (6 bases). With 5 bases removed from V and 4 bases from J, the gap between germline ends came to 11 bases. Germline CDR1 reads SGHTA; CDR2 reads FQGTGA. The CDR3 sequence is 14 residues long. The CDR3 reads CASSQGRGTGELFF. For the CDR3, the DNA is TGTGCCAGCAGCCAAGGGCGGGGCACCGGGGAGCTGTTTTTT.

DNA for the CDR3: TGTGCCTGGCAAGGGATAGGAGAGACCCAGTACTTC. It specifies CAWQGIGETQYF. The rearrangement joins TRBV30 to TRBJ2-5; unclear D gene. V lost 5 bases and J lost 4, with 11 bases in between. The CDR3 is 12 residues long. The V gene's germline CDR1 is GTSNPN and CDR2 SVGIG (reference sequence).

The sample holds one count of this clone. The gene calls are TRBV19 and TRBJ1-2, with no clear D. CDR1 and CDR2 from the germline V gene are LNHDA and SQIVND (reference sequence). The CDR3 length is 14 residues. The V end lost 3 bases, the J end lost 7 bases, and 15 bases lay between the germline ends. The CDR3 DNA sequence: TGTGCCAGTAGTATGCGCACAGAAGATCTTGGCTACACCTTC. Its protein product is CASSMRTEDLGYTF.

The table lists this clone with many counts. This chain joins TRBV5-1 and TRBJ2-5; no definite D call. The CDR3 has 13 amino acids. Germline loops: CDR1 SGHRS, CDR2 YFSETQ. V dropped 4 bases and J dropped 3 bases, with 10 bases sitting between them. CDR3 sequence reads: CASSPYFEETQYF. For the CDR3, the DNA is TGCGCCAGCAGCCCCTACTTCGAAGAGACCCAGTACTTC.

The J gene is TRBJ1-5, the V gene TRBV19; D uncertain. Germline V CDR1 and CDR2: LNHDA, SQIVND (reference sequence). The CDR3 is 14 amino acids. Trimming removed 4 bases at V and 0 bases at J, with 7 bases between. CDR3 sequence (DNA): TGTGCCAGTAGTAAGGGTCCTAGCAATCAGCCCCAGCATTTT. Translation gives CASSKGPSNQPQHF.

The chain couples TRBV6-4 to TRBJ2-3, with D perhaps TRBD1 (7 bases). Germline V gene sequence: CDR1 MRHNA, CDR2 SNTAGT. V was cut by 3 bases and J by 1 base, with 11 bases left in between. This CDR3 is 15 amino acids long. CDR3 coding DNA: TGTGCCAGCAGTGAAGGAGGGGGCGGCACAGATACGCAGTATTTT. Its protein product is CASSEGGGGTDTQYF.

Ten or more counts support this clone. The chain uses TRBV7-9 and TRBJ2-7; D gene unclear. Trimming pared 3 bases from V and 3 bases from J, leaving 9 bases between. The CDR3 runs 13 residues. CDR1 and CDR2 from the germline V gene are SEHNR and FQNEAQ (reference sequence). CDR3 DNA sequence: TGTGCCAGCAGCTTGGGTCCCGGCTACGAGCAGTACTTC. Amino acid sequence: CASSLGPGYEQYF. Combining the CDR3 with reference TRBV7-9 and TRBJ2-7 gives the whole variable domain DTGVSQNPRHKITKRGQNVTFRCDPISEHNRLYWYRQTLGQGPEFLTYFQNEAQLEKSRLLSDRFSAERPKGSFSTLEIQRTEQGDSAMYLCASSLGPGYEQYFGPGTRLTVT.

The table lists this clone with a few counts. This rearrangement joins TRBV27 to TRBJ2-5, with TRBD1 matching 7 bases. CDR1 MNHEY and CDR2 SMNVEV come from the germline V gene (reference sequence). The CDR3 runs 15 residues. Losses at the gene ends were 6 bases for V and 4 bases for J; bases not matched to a gene: 11. CDR3 in DNA: TGTGCCAGCAGCCCCACAAAGGGGGCCCGAGAGACCCAGTACTTC. Amino acids: CASSPTKGARETQYF.

This clone was observed many times. The rearrangement joins TRBV29-1 to TRBJ2-1, with 9 bases identical to TRBD1. The CDR3 extends over 13 amino acids. The junction had 8 bases not matched to a gene; V was cut back by 6 bases and J by 8 bases. The V gene's germline CDR1 is SQVTM and CDR2 ANQGSEA. In DNA form, the CDR3 reads TGCAGCGTGGGACAGGGACTTATTTATGAGCAGTTCTTC. It specifies CSVGQGLIYEQFF.